What follows describes a single T cell receptor beta chain. This CDR3 has 11 residues. CDR1 is DFQATT and CDR2 is SNEGSKA in the germline V gene (reference sequence). V dropped 7 bases and J dropped 7 bases, with 10 bases sitting between them. Sequenced by immunoSEQ multiplex PCR; TCRdb stores in-frame clones only, minus some. The data show tens of thousands of clones, roughly 85% seen once. This sample is part of a study of identifying expanded T cells in peripheral blood. Healthy donors had no documented immune events, such as infections, while sampled. The chain links TRBV20-1 to TRBJ1-4, with unresolved D. The sample taken for sequencing was blood. The clonotype comes from a person between 18 and 75 years old in good health. The CDR3 nucleotides are TGCAGTGGGGCGAGAGGTGAAAAACTGTTTTTT. Protein: CSGARGEKLFF.